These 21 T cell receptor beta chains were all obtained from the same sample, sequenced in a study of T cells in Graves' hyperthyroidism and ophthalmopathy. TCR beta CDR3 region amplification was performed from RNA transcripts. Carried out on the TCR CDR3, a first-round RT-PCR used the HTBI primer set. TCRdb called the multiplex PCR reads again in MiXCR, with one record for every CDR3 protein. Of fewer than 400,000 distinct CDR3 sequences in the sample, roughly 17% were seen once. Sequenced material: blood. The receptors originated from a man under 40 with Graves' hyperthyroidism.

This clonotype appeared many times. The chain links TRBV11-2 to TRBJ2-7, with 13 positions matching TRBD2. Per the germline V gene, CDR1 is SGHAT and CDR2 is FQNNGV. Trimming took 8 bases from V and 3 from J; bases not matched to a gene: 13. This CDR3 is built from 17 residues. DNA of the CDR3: TGTGCCAGCCGCACCATTTCGAGGACTAGCGGGAGCTACGAGCAGTACTTC. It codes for CASRTISRTSGSYEQYF.

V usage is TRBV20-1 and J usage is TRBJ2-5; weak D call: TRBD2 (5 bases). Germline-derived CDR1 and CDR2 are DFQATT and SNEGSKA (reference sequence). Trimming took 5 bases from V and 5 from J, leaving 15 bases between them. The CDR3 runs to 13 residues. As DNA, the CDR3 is TGCAGTGCTCACCCTGACTATGAGGAGACCCAGTACTTC. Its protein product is CSAHPDYEETQYF.

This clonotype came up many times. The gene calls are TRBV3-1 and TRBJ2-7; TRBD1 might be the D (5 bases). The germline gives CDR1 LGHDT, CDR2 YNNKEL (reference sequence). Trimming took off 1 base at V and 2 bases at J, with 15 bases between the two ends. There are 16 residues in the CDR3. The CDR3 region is CASSQGAGSPTYEQYF. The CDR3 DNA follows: TGTGCCAGCAGCCAAGGTGCAGGGTCTCCCACCTACGAGCAGTACTTC.

CDR3 coding DNA: TGTGCCAGTAGTAACACCCAAGGGGGAATCGGCAATCAGCCCCAGCATTTT. This translates into CASSNTQGGIGNQPQHF. The gene calls are TRBV19 and TRBJ1-5; D perhaps matches TRBD1 (6 bases). CDR3 length equals 17 residues. CDR1 LNHDA and CDR2 SQIVND come from the germline V gene (reference sequence). Trimming removed 4 bases from V and 2 bases from J, with 18 bases in between.

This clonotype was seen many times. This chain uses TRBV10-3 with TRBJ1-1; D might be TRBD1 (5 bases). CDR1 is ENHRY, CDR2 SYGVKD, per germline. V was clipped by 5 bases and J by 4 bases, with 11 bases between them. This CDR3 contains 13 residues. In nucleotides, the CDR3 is TGTGCCATCAGTCAGGGTCCCCCCACTGAAGCTTTCTTT. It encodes CAISQGPPTEAFF.

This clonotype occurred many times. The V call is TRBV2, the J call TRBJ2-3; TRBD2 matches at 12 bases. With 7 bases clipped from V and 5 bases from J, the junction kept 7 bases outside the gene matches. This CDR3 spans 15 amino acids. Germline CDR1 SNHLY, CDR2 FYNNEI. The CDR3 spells CASTRLAGEEDTQYF. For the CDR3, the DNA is TGTGCCAGCACAAGACTAGCGGGAGAGGAAGATACGCAGTATTTT.

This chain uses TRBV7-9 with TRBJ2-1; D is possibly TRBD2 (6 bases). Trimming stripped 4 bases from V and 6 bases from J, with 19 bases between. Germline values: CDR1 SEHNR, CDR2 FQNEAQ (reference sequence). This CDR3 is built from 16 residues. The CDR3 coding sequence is TGTGCCAGCAGCTCCATGTCAGGACTAACCTGCAATGAGCAGTTCTTC. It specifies CASSSMSGLTCNEQFF.

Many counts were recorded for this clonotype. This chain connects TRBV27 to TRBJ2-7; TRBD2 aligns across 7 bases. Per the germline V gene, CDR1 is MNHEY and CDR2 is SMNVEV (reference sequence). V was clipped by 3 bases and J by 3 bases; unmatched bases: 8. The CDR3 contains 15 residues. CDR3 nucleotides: TGTGCCAGCAGTTTGAATAGCGGGCTGAACTACGAGCAGTACTTC. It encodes CASSLNSGLNYEQYF.

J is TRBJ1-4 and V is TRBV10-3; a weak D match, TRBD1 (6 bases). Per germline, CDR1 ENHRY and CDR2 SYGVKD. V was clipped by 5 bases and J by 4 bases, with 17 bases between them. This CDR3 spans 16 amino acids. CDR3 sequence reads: CAISPTPQGVNEKLFF. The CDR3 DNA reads TGTGCCATCAGTCCAACGCCACAGGGAGTTAATGAAAAACTGTTTTTT.

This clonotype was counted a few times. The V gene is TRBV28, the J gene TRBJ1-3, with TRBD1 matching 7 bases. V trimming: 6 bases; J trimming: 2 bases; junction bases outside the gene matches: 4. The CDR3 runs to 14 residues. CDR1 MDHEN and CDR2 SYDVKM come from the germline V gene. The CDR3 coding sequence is TGTGCCAGCAGCGTGACAGGGACTGGAAACACCATATATTTT. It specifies CASSVTGTGNTIYF.

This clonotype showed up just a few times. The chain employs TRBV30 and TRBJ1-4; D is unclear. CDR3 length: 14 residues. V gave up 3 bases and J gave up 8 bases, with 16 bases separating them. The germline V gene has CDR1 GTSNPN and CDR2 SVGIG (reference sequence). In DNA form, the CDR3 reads TGTGCCTGGAGACTCGCCGTCTTGCCCGAAAAACTGTTTTTT. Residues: CAWRLAVLPEKLFF.

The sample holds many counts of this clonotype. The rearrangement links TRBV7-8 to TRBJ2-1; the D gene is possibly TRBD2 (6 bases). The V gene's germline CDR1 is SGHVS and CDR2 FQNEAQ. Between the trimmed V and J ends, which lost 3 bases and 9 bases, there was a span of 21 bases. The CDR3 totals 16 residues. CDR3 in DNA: TGTGCCAGCAGCTTTCCGTTAGCGGCCCCGGCGGGTGAGCAGTTCTTC. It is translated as CASSFPLAAPAGEQFF.

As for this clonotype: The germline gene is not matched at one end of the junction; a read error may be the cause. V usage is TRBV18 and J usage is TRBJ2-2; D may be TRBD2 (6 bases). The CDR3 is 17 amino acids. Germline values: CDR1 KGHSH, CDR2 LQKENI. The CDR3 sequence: CASSPPRQGLNTRELFF. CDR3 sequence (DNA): TGTGCCAGCTCACCACCGAGGCAGGGACTGAACACCCGGGAGCTGTTTTTT.

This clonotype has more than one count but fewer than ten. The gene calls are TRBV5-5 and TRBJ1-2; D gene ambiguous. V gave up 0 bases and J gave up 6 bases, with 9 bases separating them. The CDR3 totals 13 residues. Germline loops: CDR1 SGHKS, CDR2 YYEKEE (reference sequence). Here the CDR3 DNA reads TGTGCCAGCAGCTTGGCCTCGACGGATGGCTACACCTTC. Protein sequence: CASSLASTDGYTF.

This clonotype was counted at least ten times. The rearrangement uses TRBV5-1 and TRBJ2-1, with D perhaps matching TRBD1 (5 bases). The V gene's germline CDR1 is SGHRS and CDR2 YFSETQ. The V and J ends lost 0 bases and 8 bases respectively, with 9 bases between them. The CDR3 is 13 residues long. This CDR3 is CASSLDAGYEQFF. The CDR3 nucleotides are TGCGCCAGCAGCTTGGACGCAGGGTATGAGCAGTTCTTC.

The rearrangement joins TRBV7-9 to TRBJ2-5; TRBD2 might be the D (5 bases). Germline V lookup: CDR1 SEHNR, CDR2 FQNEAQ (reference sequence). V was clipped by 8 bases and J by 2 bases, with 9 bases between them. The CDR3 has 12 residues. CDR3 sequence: CASFRGQETQYF. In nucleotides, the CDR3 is TGTGCCAGCTTTCGGGGTCAAGAGACCCAGTACTTC.

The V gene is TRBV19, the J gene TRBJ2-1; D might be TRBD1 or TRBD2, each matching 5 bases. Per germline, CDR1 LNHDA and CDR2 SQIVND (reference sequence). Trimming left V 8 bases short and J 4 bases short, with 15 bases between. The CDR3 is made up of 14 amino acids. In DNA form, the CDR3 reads TGTGCCAGTTGTCGGGACGCCTCGTACAATGAGCAGTTCTTC. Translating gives CASCRDASYNEQFF. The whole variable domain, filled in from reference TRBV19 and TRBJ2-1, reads DGGITQSPKYLFRKEGQNVTLSCEQNLNHDAMYWYRQDPGQGLRLIYYSQIVNDFQKGDIAEGYSVSREKKESFPLTVTSAQKNPTAFYLCASCRDASYNEQFFGPGTRLTVL.

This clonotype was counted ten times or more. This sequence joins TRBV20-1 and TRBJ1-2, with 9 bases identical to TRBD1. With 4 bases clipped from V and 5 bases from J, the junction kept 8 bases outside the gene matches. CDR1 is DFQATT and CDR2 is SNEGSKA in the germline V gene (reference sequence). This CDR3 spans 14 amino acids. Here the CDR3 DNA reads TGCAGTGCTACAGGGACAGGGCGGGTGTATGGCTACACCTTC. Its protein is CSATGTGRVYGYTF.

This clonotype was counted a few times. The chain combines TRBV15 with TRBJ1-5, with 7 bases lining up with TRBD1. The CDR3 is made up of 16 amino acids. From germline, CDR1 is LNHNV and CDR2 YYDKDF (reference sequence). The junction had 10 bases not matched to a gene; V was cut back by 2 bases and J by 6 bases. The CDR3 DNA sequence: TGTGCCACCAGCAGACAATACGGGACAGTAACTCAGCCCCAGCATTTT. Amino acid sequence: CATSRQYGTVTQPQHF.

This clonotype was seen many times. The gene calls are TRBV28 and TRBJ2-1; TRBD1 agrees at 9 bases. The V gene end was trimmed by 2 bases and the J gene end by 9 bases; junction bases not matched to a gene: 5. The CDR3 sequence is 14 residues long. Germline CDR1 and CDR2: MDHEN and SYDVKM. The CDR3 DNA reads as TGTGCCAGCAGTTTAATACAGGGGGCCGGTGAGCAGTTCTTC. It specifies CASSLIQGAGEQFF.

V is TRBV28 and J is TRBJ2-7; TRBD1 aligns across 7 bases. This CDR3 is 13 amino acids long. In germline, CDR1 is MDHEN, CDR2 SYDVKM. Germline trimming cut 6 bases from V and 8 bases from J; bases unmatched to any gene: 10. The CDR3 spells CASSPETGDQQYF. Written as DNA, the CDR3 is TGTGCCAGCAGCCCAGAAACAGGGGACCAGCAGTACTTC.